This TCR beta chain was sequenced in a study of T-cell reconstitution after alpha-beta-depleted transplantation in children (dated by TCRdb to about 2016). About the investigation overall: Using TCR repertoire profiling, the study followed T-cell immune reconstitution in a quantitative way in children after TCRalphabeta/CD19-depleted allogeneic hematopoietic cell transplantation. What the authors observed across the whole study: Hyperexpanded clone frequencies declined over subsequent months; after one year, T-cell counts and TCRbeta diversity were mostly attributed to newly produced T cells. The apparently early recovery of alphabetaT-cell counts about two months after transplant reportedly depended on only several hundred rapidly expanded clones that came from non-depleted graft cells. In some patients, high TCRbeta diversity at day 60 was attributed to recipient T cells and intrathymic progenitors that had survived conditioning.

CDR3 length: 15 amino acids, cysteine to phenylalanine. The retained sequence is limited to the CDR3, 45 bases, with the frame set at the first base. The germline ends are 14 bases apart after V is trimmed by 4 bases and J by 1 base. CDR1 and CDR2, looked up from the germline V gene (reference sequence), are LNHDA and SQIVND. Explained via the paper, the treatment or condition label denotes: allogeneic hematopoietic cell transplantation with graft depleted of TCRalphabeta T cells and CD19 B cells. The children who served as transplant recipients had been given grafts of TCRalphabeta/CD19-depleted allogeneic hematopoietic cells. In its sample, this clonotype was seen a few times. Its antigen target is currently unknown. Base qualities are not at hand, and no much larger clone is one base apart. The library was prepared using PCR. Sequencing was performed on an Illumina HiSeq 2500. TCR library preparation used molecular barcoding, with unique molecular identifiers applied to normalize quantification of the TCRbeta repertoire. Clones were called with MiXCR by TCRdb after fastp trimmed the public reads at Q25, and only in-frame beta chains were retained. All rows with the same CDR3 protein become a single entry with the most common DNA and genes. The sample table lists approximately 520,000 distinct CDR3 sequences, about an eighth of them with a count of one. The ten largest clones capture about 15% of the sample.

The V and J genes are TRBV19 and TRBJ2-7, with TRBD1 tentatively as D gene (6 bases match). The clonotype comes from a female patient aged 2-10 years who had a stem cell transplant for aplastic anemia, so the T cells may come from the graft donor. Here the sequenced sample was PBMCs, mostly from graft donor cells, taken 180 days after TCRalphabeta/CD19-depleted stem cell transplant. The CDR3 reads as follows: CASSNTGIGSYEQYF. The DNA is as follows: TGTGCCAGTAGTAATACAGGGATTGGGTCCTACGAGCAGTACTTC.